This record concerns one TCR beta chain sequence. 13 Jbeta primers and 60 Vbeta primers were used for the PCR. Assay used: immunoSEQ multiplex PCR; TCRdb lists only in-frame clones, some missing. The sample yields about 120,000 clones, 81% seen once. This sample was taken from a study of cytomegalovirus exposure and HLA in healthy donors. The trim removed 0 bases at V and 8 bases at J, leaving 9 bases unmatched. Germline V CDR1 and CDR2: WSHSY, SAAADI. The length of the CDR3 is 17 residues. The material sequenced was PBMCs. The sequence came from a woman aged 25 to 39 in good health and CMV-seronegative. The genes are TRBV10-2 and TRBJ2-1; TRBD2 aligns across 11 bases. The CDR3 loop is CASSESPTSGSWDEQFF. For the CDR3, the DNA is TGCGCCAGCAGTGAGTCACCCACTAGCGGGAGTTGGGATGAGCAGTTCTTC.